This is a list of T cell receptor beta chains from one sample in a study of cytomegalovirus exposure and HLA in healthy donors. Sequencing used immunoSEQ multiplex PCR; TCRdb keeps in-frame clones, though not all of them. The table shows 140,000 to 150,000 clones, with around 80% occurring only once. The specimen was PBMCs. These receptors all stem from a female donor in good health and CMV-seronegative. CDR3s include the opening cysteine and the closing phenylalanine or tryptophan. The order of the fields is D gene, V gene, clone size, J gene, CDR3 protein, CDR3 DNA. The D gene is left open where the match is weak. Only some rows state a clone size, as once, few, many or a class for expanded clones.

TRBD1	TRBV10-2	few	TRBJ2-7	CASSRAGTGSDEQYF	TGCGCCAGCAGTAGAGCCGGGACAGGCTCGGACGAGCAGTACTTC
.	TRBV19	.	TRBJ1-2	CASIGAGFAGYTF	TGTGCCAGTATAGGAGCGGGATTTGCTGGCTACACCTTC
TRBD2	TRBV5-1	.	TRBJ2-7	CASSLDPGGSYEQYF	TGCGCCAGCAGCTTGGATCCGGGGGGCTCCTACGAGCAGTACTTC
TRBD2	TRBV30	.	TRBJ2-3	CAWNPGGTDTQYF	TGTGCCTGGAATCCGGGGGGTACAGATACGCAGTATTTT
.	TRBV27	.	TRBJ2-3	CASSKIPQADTQYF	TGTGCCAGCAGCAAAATCCCGCAGGCAGATACGCAGTATTTT
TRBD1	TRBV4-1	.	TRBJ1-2	CASSQDRDRGNGYTF	TGCGCCAGCAGCCAAGACCGAGACAGGGGGAACGGCTACACCTTC
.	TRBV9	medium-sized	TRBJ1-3	CASSVEQLGNTIYF	TGTGCCAGCAGCGTAGAACAGTTGGGAAACACCATATATTTT
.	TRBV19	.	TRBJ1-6	CASRGPPGAFSGNSPLHF	TGTGCCAGTAGGGGGCCCCCGGGAGCCTTCTCGGGGAATTCACCCCTCCACTTT
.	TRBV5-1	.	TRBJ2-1	CASSLKGGGQNEQFF	TGCGCCAGCAGCTTGAAAGGCGGGGGACAAAATGAGCAGTTCTTC
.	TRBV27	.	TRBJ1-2	CASSFNSGYGYTF	TGTGCCAGCAGCTTTAACTCTGGCTATGGCTACACCTTC
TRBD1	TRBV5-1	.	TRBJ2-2	CASSSWTGNTGELFF	TGCGCCAGCAGCTCATGGACAGGGAACACCGGGGAGCTGTTTTTT
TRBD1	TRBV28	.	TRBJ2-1	CASRQGLGYYNEQFF	TGTGCCAGCCGACAGGGCCTGGGGTACTACAATGAGCAGTTCTTC
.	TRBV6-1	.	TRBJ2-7	CASSGLDGSSYEQYF	TGTGCCAGCAGTGGACTAGACGGGAGCTCCTACGAGCAGTACTTC
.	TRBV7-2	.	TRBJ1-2	CASSLGGQGGYGYTF	TGTGCCAGCAGCTTAGGCGGACAAGGTGGCTATGGCTACACCTTC
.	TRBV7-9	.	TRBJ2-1	CASSSRDMSFLIGQFF	TGTGCCAGCAGCTCCAGGGACATGAGCTTTCTAATAGGGCAGTTCTTC
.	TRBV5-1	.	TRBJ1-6	CASSLEAPGNQLHF	TGCGCCAGCAGCTTGGAGGCCCCAGGGAACCAGCTCCACTTT
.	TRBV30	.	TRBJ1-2	CAWSVLIPQGGYTF	TGTGCCTGGAGTGTACTTATCCCCCAGGGTGGCTACACCTTC
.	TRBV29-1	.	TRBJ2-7	CSVEVAASSYEQYF	TGCAGCGTTGAAGTGGCAGCGAGCTCCTACGAGCAGTACTTC
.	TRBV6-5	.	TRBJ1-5	CASSYPRGPQHF	TGTGCCAGCAGTTACCCCAGGGGGCCCCAGCATTTT
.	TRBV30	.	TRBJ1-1	CAWSAGVTEAFF	TGTGCCTGGAGTGCGGGGGTCACTGAAGCTTTCTTT